These T cell receptor beta chains were read from a single sample in a study of graft-versus-host responses after intestinal transplantation. What these receptors recognize is not known. Libraries were prepared by immunoSEQ multiplex PCR; TCRdb keeps only in-frame clonotypes and omits some of them. Of about 90,000 clones listed, around 89% were seen once; the top ten hold under 0.3%. The source material was unstimulated CD4+ T cells sorted from spleen or lymph node cells, sampled before transplant. Receptors were obtained from a human donor who was the organ donor for an intestinal transplant. Each CDR3 is given with its conserved first and last residue. A D gene is named only where the DNA matches it firmly. Not all rows give a size; the values are once, few, many and, for expanded clones, a class.

D gene: -; J gene: TRBJ2-3; clone size: -; V gene: TRBV25-1; CDR3 DNA: TGTGCCAGCAGCCCCATTATAGGGGCTCAGGGAGATACGCAGTATTTT; CDR3 protein: CASSPIIGAQGDTQYF
D gene: TRBD2; J gene: TRBJ2-7; clone size: -; V gene: TRBV7-7; CDR3 DNA: TGTGCTAGCAGCTTCGCCGGGGGGAAGCAGTACTTC; CDR3 protein: CASSFAGGKQYF
D gene: TRBD2; J gene: TRBJ2-7; clone size: -; V gene: TRBV10-3; CDR3 DNA: TGTGCCATCAGGGGACTAGCGGGAGGCGAGCAGTACTTC; CDR3 protein: CAIRGLAGGEQYF
D gene: -; J gene: TRBJ2-5; clone size: -; V gene: TRBV2; CDR3 DNA: TGTGCCAGCAAGGGGGATCCGGAGACCCAGTACTTC; CDR3 protein: CASKGDPETQYF
D gene: -; J gene: TRBJ2-2; clone size: -; V gene: TRBV4-1; CDR3 DNA: TGCGCCAGCAGCCAAGAAGCAGGGCCAAGAAACACCGGGGAGCTGTTTTTT; CDR3 protein: CASSQEAGPRNTGELFF
D gene: TRBD1; J gene: TRBJ2-2; clone size: -; V gene: TRBV5-6; CDR3 DNA: TGTGCCAGCAGCTTGGTAGGGGGCGGCGACACCGGGGAGCTGTTTTTT; CDR3 protein: CASSLVGGGDTGELFF
D gene: TRBD1; J gene: TRBJ1-6; clone size: -; V gene: TRBV30; CDR3 DNA: TGTGCCTGGAGTGGGGACAGAATTTCACCCCTCCACTTT; CDR3 protein: CAWSGDRISPLHF
D gene: -; J gene: TRBJ2-7; clone size: once; V gene: TRBV19; CDR3 DNA: TGTGCCAGTAGTATAGAGGGGGCGCAGGTAGTATACGAGCAGTACTTC; CDR3 protein: CASSIEGAQVVYEQYF
D gene: -; J gene: TRBJ2-1; clone size: -; V gene: TRBV6-1; CDR3 DNA: TGTGCCAGCAGTGAGGCAGCCACTAGCTACAGCCACAATGAGCAGTTCTTC; CDR3 protein: CASSEAATSYSHNEQFF
D gene: -; J gene: TRBJ1-1; clone size: once; V gene: TRBV11-2; CDR3 DNA: TGTGCCAGCAGCTTACCCGGGGCCCGGGGGGCTGAAGCTTTCTTT; CDR3 protein: CASSLPGARGAEAFF
D gene: TRBD1; J gene: TRBJ2-6; clone size: -; V gene: TRBV2; CDR3 DNA: TGTGCCAGCAGTGGGGACAGGACGACCTCTGGGGCCAACGTCCTGACTTTC; CDR3 protein: CASSGDRTTSGANVLTF
D gene: -; J gene: TRBJ2-3; clone size: -; V gene: TRBV27; CDR3 DNA: TGTGTCACAGAGGACAATTGGGAAGATACGCAGTATTTT; CDR3 protein: CVTEDNWEDTQYF
D gene: -; J gene: TRBJ2-3; clone size: -; V gene: TRBV19; CDR3 DNA: TGTGCCAGTAGTAGGGCTTTTAGCACAGATACGCAGTATTTT; CDR3 protein: CASSRAFSTDTQYF
D gene: TRBD2; J gene: TRBJ2-1; clone size: few; V gene: TRBV6-1; CDR3 DNA: TGTGCCAGCAGTGGGTGGACTAGCGAGGATGAGCAGTTCTTC; CDR3 protein: CASSGWTSEDEQFF
D gene: -; J gene: TRBJ1-1; clone size: -; V gene: TRBV20-1; CDR3 DNA: TGCAGTGGGATCCGGGACACTGAAGCTTTCTTT; CDR3 protein: CSGIRDTEAFF
D gene: TRBD2; J gene: TRBJ2-7; clone size: -; V gene: TRBV5-1; CDR3 DNA: TGCGCCAGCAGCGGAGGACTAGCGGGGGCCCTTACGTACGAGCAGTACTTC; CDR3 protein: CASSGGLAGALTYEQYF
D gene: -; J gene: TRBJ2-1; clone size: -; V gene: TRBV27; CDR3 DNA: TGTGCCAGCAGGGCAGGGCAGAATGAGCAGTTCTTC; CDR3 protein: CASRAGQNEQFF
D gene: TRBD1; J gene: TRBJ1-5; clone size: -; V gene: TRBV7-6; CDR3 DNA: TGTGCCAGCAGCCTCACGATACAGGGGACCCAGCATTTT; CDR3 protein: CASSLTIQGTQHF
D gene: -; J gene: TRBJ2-1; clone size: few; V gene: TRBV19; CDR3 DNA: TGTGCCACCTCGGAGGGGACTGCGCCAAAAAACGGGCAGTTCTTC; CDR3 protein: CATSEGTAPKNGQFF
D gene: TRBD1; J gene: TRBJ2-7; clone size: few; V gene: TRBV6-5; CDR3 DNA: TGTGCCAGCAGTCGTGACAGGGGGCACTACGAGCAGTACTTC; CDR3 protein: CASSRDRGHYEQYF
D gene: -; J gene: TRBJ1-6; clone size: -; V gene: TRBV11-2; CDR3 DNA: TGTGCCAGCACCCAGCTAAGGCGGAGGAGCTCCTATAATTCACCCCTCCACTTT; CDR3 protein: CASTQLRRRSSYNSPLHF
D gene: TRBD1; J gene: TRBJ2-1; clone size: few; V gene: TRBV2; CDR3 DNA: TGTGCCAGCCGGGCGGACAGGTCCTACAATGAGCAGTTCTTC; CDR3 protein: CASRADRSYNEQFF